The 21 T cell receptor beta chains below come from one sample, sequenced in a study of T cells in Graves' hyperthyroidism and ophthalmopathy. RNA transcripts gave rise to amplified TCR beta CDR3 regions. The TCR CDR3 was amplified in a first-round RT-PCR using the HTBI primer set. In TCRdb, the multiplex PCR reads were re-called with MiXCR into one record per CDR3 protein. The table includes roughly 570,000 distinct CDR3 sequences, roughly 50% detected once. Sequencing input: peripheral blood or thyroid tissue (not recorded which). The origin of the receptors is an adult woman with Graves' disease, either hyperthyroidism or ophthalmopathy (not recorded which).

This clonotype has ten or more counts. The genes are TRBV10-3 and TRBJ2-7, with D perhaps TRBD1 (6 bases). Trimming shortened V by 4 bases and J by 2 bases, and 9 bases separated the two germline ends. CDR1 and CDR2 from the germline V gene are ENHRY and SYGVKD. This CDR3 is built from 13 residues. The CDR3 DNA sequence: TGTGCCATCAGTGGGACAGTGACCTACGAGCAGTACTTC. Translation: CAISGTVTYEQYF.

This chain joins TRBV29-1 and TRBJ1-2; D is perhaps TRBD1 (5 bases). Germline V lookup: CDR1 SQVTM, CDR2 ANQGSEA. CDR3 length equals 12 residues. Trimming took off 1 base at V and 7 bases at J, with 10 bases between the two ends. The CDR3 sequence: CSVEGPGGGYTF. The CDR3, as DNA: TGCAGCGTTGAAGGCCCGGGGGGTGGCTACACCTTC.

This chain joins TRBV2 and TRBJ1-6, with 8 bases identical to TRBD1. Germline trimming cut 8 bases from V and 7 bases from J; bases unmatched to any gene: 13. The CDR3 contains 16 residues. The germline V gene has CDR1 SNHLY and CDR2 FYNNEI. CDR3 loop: CASLQSTGDGNSPLHF. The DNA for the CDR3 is TGTGCCAGCCTACAATCGACAGGGGATGGGAATTCACCCCTCCACTTT.

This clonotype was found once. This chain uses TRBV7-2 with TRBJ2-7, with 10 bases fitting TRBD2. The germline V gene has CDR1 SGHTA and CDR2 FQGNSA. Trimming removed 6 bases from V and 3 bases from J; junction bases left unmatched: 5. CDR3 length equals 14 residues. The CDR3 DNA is TGTGCCAGCAGAACCGGGACTAGCGACTACGAGCAGTACTTC. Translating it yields CASRTGTSDYEQYF.

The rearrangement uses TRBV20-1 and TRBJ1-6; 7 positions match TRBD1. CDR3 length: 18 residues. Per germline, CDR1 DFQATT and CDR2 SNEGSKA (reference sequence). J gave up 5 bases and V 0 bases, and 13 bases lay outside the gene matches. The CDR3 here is CSARDRKGTAWNNSPLHF. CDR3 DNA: TGCAGTGCTAGAGATCGCAAAGGGACAGCTTGGAATAATTCACCCCTCCACTTT.

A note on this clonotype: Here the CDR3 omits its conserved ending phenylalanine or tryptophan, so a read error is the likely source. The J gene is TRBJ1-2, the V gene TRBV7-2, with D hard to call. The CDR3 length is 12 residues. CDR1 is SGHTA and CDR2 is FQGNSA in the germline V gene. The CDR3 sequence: CAGSLDQYGYTL. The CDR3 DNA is TGTGCCGGCAGCTTAGATCAGTATGGCTACACCTTA.

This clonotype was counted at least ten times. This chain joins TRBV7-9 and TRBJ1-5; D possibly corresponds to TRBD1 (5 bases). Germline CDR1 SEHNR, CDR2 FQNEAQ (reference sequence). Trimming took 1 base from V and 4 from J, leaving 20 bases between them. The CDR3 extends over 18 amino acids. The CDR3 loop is CASSLGGQGGGLNQPQHF. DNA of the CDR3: TGTGCCAGCAGCTTAGGGGGCCAGGGTGGAGGACTTAATCAGCCCCAGCATTTT. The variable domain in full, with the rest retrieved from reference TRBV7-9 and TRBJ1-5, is DTGVSQNPRHKITKRGQNVTFRCDPISEHNRLYWYRQTLGQGPEFLTYFQNEAQLEKSRLLSDRFSAERPKGSFSTLEIQRTEQGDSAMYLCASSLGGQGGGLNQPQHFGDGTRLSIL.

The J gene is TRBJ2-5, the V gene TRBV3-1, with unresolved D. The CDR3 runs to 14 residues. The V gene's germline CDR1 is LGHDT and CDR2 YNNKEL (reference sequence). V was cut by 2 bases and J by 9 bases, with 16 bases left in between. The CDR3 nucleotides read TGTGCCAGCAGCCAATCCGATGGCGGATCACCCCAGTACTTC. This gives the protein CASSQSDGGSPQYF.

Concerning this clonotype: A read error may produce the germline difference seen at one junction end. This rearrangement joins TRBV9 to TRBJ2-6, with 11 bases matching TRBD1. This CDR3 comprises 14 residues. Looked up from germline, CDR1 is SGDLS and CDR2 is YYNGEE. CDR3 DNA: TGTGCCAGCAGCGGGGGGACAGGGGGCAACGTCCTGACTTTC. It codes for CASSGGTGGNVLTF. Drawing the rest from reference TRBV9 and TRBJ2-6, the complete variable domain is DSGVTQTPKHLITATGQRVTLRCSPRSGDLSVYWYQQSLDQGLQFLIQYYNGEERAKGNILERFSAQQFPDLHSELNLSSLELGDSALYFCASSGGTGGNVLTFGAGSRLTVL.

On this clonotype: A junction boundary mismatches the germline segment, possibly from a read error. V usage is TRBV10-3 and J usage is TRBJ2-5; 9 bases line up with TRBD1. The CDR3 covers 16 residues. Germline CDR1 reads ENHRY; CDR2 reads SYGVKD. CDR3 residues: CASRVTGGAFGETQCF. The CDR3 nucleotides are TGTGCCAGCAGAGTAACAGGGGGCGCTTTTGGGGAGACCCAGTGCTTC.

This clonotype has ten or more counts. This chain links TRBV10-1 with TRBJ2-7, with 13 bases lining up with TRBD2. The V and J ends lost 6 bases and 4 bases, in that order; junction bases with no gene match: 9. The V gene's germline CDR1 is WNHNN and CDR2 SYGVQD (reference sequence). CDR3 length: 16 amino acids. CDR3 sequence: CASRGPGLAGKYEQYF. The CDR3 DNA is TGCGCCAGCAGGGGACCGGGACTAGCGGGGAAATACGAGCAGTACTTC.

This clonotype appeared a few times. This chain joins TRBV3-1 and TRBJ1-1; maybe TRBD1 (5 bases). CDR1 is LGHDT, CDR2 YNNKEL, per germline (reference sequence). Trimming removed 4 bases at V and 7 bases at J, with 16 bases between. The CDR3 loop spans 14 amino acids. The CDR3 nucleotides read TGTGCCAGCAGCCTCTGGGGGGGACGGCTTGAAGCTTTCTTT. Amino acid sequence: CASSLWGGRLEAFF. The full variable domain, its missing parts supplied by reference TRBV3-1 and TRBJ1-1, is DTAVSQTPKYLVTQMGNDKSIKCEQNLGHDTMYWYKQDSKKFLKIMFSYNNKELIINETVPNRFSPKSPDKAHLNLHINSLELGDSAVYFCASSLWGGRLEAFFGQGTRLTVV.

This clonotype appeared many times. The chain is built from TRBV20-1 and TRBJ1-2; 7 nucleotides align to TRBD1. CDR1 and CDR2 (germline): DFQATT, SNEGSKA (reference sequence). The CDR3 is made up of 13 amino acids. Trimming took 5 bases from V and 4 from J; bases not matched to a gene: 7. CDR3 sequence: CSAPYDRAYGYTF. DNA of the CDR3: TGCAGTGCTCCCTATGACAGGGCCTATGGCTACACCTTC.

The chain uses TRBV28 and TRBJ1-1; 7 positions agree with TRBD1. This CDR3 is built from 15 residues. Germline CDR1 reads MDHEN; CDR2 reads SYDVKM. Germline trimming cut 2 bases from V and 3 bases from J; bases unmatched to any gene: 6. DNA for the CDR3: TGTGCCAGCAGTTTAAGGACAGGCTGGCACACTGAAGCTTTCTTT. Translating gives CASSLRTGWHTEAFF. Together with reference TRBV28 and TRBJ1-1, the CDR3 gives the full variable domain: DVKVTQSSRYLVKRTGEKVFLECVQDMDHENMFWYRQDPGLGLRLIYFSYDVKMKEKGDIPEGYSVSREKKERFSLILESASTNQTSMYLCASSLRTGWHTEAFFGQGTRLTVV.

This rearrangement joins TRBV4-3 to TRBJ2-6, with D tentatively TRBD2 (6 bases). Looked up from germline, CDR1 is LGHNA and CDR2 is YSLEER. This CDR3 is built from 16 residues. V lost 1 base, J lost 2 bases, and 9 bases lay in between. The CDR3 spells CASSQGRAAGANVLTF. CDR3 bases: TGCGCCAGCAGCCAAGGGAGGGCGGCTGGGGCCAACGTCCTGACTTTC.

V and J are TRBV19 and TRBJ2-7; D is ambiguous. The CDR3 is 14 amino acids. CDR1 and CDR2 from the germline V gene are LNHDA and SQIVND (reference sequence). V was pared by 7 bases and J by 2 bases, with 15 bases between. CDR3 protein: CASTPSGPTYEQYF. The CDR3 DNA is TGTGCCAGTACCCCCTCGGGTCCAACCTACGAGCAGTACTTC.

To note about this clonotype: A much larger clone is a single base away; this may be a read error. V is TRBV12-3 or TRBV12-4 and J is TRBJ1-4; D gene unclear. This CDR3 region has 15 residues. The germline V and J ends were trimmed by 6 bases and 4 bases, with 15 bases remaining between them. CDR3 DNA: TGTGCCAGCAGCACCGAGACATTCGGTAATGAAAAACTGTTTTTT. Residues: CASSTETFGNEKLFF.

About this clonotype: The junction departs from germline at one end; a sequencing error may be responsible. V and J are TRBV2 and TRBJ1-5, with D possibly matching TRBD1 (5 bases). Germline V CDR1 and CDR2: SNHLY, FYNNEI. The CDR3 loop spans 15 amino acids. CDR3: CAGSGTGLGNQPQHF. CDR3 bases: TGTGCCGGCAGCGGGACGGGGCTGGGCAATCAGCCCCAGCATTTT.

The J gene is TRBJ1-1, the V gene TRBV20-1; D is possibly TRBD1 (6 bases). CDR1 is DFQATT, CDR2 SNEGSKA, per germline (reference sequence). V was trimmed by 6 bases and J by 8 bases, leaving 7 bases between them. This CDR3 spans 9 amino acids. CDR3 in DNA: TGCAGTGCGGGGGCGGAAGCTTTCTTT. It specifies CSAGAEAFF.

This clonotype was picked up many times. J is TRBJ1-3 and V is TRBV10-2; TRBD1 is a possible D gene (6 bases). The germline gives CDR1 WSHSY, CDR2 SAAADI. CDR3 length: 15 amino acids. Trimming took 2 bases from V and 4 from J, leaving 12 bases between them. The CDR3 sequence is CASSEVGHRGNTIYF. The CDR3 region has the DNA TGCGCCAGCAGTGAGGTGGGACACCGCGGAAACACCATATATTTT.

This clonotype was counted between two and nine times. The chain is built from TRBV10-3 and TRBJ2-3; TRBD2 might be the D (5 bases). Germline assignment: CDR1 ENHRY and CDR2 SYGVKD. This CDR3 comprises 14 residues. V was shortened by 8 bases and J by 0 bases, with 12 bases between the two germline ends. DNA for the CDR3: TGTGCCATCGCGAACAGCGGTAGCACAGATACGCAGTATTTT. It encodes CAIANSGSTDTQYF.